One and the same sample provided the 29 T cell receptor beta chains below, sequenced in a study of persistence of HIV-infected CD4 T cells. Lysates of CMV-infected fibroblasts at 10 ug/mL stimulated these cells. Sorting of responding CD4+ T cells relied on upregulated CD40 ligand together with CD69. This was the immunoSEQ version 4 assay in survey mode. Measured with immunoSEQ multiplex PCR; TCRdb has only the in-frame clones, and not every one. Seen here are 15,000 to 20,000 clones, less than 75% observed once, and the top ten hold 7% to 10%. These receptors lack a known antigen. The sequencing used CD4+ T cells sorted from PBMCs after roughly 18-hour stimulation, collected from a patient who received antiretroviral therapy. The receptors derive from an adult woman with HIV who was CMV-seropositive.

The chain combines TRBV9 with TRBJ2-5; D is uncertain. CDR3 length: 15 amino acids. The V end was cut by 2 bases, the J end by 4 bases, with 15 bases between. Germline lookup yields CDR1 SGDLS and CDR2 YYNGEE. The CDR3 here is CASSVQTGKAETQYF. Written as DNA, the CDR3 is TGTGCCAGCAGCGTCCAGACCGGAAAGGCAGAGACCCAGTACTTC.

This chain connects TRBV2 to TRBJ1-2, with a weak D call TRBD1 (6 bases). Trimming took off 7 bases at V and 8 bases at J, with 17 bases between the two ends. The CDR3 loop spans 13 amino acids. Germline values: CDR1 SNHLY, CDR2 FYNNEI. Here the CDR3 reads CASTGAGARGYTF. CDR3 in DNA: TGTGCCAGCACCGGCGCAGGGGCACGAGGCTACACCTTC.

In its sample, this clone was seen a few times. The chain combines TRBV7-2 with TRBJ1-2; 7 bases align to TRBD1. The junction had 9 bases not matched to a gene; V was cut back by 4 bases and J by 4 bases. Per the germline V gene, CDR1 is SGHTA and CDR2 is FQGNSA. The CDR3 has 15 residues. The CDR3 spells CASSSTGTVGYGYTF. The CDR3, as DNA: TGTGCCAGCAGCTCCACCGGGACAGTGGGCTATGGCTACACCTTC. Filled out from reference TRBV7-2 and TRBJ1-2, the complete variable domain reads GAGVSQSPSNKVTEKGKDVELRCDPISGHTALYWYRQSLGQGLEFLIYFQGNSAPDKSGLPSDRFSAERTGGSVSTLTIQRTQQEDSAVYLCASSSTGTVGYGYTFGSGTRLTVV.

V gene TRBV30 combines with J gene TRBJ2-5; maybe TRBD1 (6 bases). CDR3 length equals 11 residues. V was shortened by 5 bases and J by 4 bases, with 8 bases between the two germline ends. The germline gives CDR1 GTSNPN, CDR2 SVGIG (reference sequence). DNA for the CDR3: TGTGCCTGGGTGGACAGAGAGACCCAGTACTTC. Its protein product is CAWVDRETQYF.

The CDR3 sequence: CASSPRRPAAELFF. The CDR3 DNA sequence: TGCGCCAGCAGCCCACGTAGACCTGCAGCAGAACTGTTTTTT. This sequence joins TRBV5-1 and TRBJ1-4; D unresolved. Germline values: CDR1 SGHRS, CDR2 YFSETQ. The CDR3 contains 14 residues. The ends were cut back, 4 bases at V and 12 bases at J, with 19 bases in the middle.

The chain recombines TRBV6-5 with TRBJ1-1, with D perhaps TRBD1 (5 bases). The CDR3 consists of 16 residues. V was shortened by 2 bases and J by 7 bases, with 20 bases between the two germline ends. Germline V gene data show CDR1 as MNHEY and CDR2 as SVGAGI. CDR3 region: CASSYLTAGRPGEAFF. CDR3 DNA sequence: TGTGCCAGCAGTTACCTTACGGCGGGACGCCCCGGTGAAGCTTTCTTT.

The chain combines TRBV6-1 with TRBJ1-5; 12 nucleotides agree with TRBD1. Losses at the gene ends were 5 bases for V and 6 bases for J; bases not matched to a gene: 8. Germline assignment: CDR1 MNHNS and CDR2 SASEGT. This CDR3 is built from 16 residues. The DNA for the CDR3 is TGTGCCAGCAGTCAAGGGACAGGGGGCGCGGGTCAGCCCCAGCATTTT. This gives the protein CASSQGTGGAGQPQHF.

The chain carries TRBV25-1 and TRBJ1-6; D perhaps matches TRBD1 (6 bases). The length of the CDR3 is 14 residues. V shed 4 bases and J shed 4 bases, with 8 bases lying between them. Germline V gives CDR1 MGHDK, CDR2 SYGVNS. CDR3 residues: CASSGGQYNSPLHF. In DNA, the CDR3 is TGTGCCAGCAGTGGAGGACAGTATAATTCACCCCTCCACTTT. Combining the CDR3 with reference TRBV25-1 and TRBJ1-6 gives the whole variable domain EADIYQTPRYLVIGTGKKITLECSQTMGHDKMYWYQQDPGMELHLIHYSYGVNSTEKGDLSSESTVSRIRTEHFPLTLESARPSHTSQYLCASSGGQYNSPLHFGNGTRLTVT.

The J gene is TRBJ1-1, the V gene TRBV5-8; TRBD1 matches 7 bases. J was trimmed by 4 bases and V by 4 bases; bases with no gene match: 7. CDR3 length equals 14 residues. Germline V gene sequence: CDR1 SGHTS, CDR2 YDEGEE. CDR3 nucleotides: TGTGCCAGCAGCCAAGGGCAGGGGGTCACTGAAGCTTTCTTT. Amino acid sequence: CASSQGQGVTEAFF.

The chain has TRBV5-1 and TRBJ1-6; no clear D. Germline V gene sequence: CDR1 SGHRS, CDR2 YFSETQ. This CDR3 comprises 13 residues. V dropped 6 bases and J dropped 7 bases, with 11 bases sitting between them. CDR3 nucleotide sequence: TGCGCCAGCAAGAAAGATTCAAATTCACCCCTCCACTTT. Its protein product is CASKKDSNSPLHF.

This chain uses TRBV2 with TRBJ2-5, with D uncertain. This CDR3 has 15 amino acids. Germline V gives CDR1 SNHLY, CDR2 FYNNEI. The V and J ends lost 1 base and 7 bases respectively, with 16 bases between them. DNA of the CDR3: TGTGCCAGCAGTGAAGTTGAAGGGTCCTTTGCGACCCAGTACTTC. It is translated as CASSEVEGSFATQYF.

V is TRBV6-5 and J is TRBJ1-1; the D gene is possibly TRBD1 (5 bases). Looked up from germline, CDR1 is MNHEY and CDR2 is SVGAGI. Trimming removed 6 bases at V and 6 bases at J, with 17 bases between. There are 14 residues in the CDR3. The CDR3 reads CASRKGWQDAEAFF. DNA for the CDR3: TGTGCCAGCAGAAAGGGGTGGCAGGACGCTGAAGCTTTCTTT.

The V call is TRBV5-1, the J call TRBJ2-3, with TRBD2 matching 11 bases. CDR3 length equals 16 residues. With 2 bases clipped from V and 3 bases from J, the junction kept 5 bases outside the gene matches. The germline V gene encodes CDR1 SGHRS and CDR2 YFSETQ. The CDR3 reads CASSFILAGVTDTQYF. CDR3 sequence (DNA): TGCGCCAGCAGCTTTATACTAGCGGGGGTAACAGATACGCAGTATTTT.

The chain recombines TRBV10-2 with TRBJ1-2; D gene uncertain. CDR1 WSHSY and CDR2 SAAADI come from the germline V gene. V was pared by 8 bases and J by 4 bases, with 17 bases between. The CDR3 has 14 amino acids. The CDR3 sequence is CASGPREAGYGYTF. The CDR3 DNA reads TGCGCCAGCGGACCTCGTGAGGCTGGCTATGGCTACACCTTC.

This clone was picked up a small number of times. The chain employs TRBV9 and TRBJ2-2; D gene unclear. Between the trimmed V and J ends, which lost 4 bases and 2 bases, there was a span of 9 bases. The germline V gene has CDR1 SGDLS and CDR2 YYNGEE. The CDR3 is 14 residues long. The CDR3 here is CASSRTANTGELFF. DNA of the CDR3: TGTGCCAGCAGCCGTACAGCAAACACCGGGGAGCTGTTTTTT.

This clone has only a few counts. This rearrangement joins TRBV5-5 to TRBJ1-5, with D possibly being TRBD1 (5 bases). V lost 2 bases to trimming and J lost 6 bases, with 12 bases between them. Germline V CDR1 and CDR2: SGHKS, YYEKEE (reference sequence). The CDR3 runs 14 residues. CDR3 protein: CASSFGQGFQPQHF. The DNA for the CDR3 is TGTGCCAGCAGCTTCGGGCAGGGCTTTCAGCCCCAGCATTTT.

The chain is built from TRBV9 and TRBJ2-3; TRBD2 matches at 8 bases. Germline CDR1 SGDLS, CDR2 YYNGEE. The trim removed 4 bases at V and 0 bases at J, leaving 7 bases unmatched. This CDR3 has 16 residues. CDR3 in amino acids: CASSPRAGVSTDTQYF. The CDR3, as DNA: TGTGCCAGCAGCCCCCGAGCGGGGGTGAGCACAGATACGCAGTATTTT.

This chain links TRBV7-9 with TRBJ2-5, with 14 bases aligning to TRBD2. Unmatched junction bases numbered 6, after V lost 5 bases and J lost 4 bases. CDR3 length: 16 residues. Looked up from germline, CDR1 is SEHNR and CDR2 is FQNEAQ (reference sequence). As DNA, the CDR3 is TGTGCCAGCAGCCCTCGACTAGCGGGGGGGGCAGAGACCCAGTACTTC. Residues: CASSPRLAGGAETQYF.

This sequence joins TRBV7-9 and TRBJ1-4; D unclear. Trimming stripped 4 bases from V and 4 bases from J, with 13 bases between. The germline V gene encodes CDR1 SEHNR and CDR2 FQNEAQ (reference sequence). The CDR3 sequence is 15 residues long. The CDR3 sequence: CASSSHPALNEKLFF. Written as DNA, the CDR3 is TGTGCCAGCAGCTCGCATCCCGCTCTTAATGAAAAACTGTTTTTT.

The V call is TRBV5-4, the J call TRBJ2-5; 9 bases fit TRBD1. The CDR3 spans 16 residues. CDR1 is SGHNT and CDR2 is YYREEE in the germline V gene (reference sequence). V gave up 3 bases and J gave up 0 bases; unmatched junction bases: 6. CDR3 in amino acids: CASSSTGGGYQETQYF. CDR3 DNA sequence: TGTGCCAGCAGCTCTACAGGGGGCGGGTACCAAGAGACCCAGTACTTC.

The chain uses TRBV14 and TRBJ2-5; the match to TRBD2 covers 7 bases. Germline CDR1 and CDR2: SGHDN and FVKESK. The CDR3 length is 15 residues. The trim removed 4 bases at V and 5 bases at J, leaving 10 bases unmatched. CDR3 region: CASSPRGGLVETQYF. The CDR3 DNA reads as TGTGCCAGCAGCCCAAGGGGAGGGCTCGTGGAGACCCAGTACTTC. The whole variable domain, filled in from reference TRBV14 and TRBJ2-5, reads EAGVTQFPSHSVIEKGQTVTLRCDPISGHDNLYWYRRVMGKEIKFLLHFVKESKQDESGMPNNRFLAERTGGTYSTLKVQPAELEDSGVYFCASSPRGGLVETQYFGPGTRLLVL.

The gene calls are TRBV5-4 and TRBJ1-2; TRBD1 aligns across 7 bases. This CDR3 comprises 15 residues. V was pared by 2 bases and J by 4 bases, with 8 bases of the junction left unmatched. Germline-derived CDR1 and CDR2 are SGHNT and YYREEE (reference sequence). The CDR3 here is CASSFFDRDVYGYTF. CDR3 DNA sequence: TGTGCCAGCAGCTTTTTCGACAGGGACGTCTATGGCTACACCTTC.

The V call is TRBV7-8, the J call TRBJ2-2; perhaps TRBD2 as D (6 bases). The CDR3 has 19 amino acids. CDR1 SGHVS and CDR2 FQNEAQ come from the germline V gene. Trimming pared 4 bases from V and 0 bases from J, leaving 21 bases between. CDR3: CASSSMVRRGRSNTGELFF. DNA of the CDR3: TGTGCCAGCAGCTCGATGGTTAGGCGAGGGAGGTCGAACACCGGGGAGCTGTTTTTT.

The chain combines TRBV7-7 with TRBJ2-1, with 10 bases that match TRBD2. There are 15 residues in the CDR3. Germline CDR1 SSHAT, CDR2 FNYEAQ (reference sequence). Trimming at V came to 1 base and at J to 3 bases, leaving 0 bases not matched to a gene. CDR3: CASSLVAGGYNEQFF. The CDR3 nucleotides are TGTGCCAGCAGCTTAGTAGCGGGGGGCTACAATGAGCAGTTCTTC.

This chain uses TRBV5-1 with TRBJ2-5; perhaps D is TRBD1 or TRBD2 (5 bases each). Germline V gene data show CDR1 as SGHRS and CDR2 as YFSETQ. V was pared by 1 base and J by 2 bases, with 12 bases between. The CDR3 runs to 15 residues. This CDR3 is CASSLRGLPQETQYF. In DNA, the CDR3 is TGCGCCAGCAGCTTGCGGGGCCTCCCACAAGAGACCCAGTACTTC.

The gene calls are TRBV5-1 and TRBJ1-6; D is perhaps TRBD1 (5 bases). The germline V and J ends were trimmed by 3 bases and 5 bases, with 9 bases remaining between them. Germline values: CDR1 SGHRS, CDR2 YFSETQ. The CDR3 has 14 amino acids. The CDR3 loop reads CASSWGRDNSPLHF. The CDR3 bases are TGCGCCAGCAGCTGGGGACGGGATAATTCACCCCTCCACTTT.

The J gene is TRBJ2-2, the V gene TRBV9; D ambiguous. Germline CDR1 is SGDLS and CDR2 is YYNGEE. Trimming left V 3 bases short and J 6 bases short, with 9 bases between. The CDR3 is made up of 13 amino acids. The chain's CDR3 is CASSGDLSGELFF. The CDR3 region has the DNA TGTGCCAGCAGCGGGGATTTGTCCGGGGAGCTGTTTTTT.

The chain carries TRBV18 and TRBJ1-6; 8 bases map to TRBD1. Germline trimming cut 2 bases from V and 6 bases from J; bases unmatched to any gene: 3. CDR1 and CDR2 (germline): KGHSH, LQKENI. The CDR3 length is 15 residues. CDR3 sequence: CASSPTTGGNSPLHF. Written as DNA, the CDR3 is TGTGCCAGCTCACCAACAACAGGGGGTAATTCACCCCTCCACTTT.

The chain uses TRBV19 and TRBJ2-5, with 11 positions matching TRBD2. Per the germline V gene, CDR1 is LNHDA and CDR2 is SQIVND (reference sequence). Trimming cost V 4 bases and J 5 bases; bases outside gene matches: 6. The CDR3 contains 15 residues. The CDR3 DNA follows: TGTGCCAGTAGTACTCTAGCGGGGGGTATGGAGACCCAGTACTTC. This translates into CASSTLAGGMETQYF.